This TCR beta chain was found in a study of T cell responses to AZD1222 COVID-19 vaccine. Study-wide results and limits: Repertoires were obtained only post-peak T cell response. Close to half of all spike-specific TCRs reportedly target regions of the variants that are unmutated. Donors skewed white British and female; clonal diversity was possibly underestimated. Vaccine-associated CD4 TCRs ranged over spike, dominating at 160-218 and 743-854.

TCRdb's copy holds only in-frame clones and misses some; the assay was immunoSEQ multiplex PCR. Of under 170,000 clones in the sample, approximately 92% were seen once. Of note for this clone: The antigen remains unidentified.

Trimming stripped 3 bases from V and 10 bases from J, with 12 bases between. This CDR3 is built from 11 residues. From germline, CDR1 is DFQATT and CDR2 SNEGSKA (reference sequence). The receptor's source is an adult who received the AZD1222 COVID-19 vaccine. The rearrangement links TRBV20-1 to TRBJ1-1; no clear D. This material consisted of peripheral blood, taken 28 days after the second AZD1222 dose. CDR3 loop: CSASGEGTAFF. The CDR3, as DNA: TGCAGTGCTAGCGGAGAGGGAACAGCTTTCTTT.